The 5 T cell receptor beta chains below all came from one sample that was sequenced in a study of blood T cell repertoires in COVID-19 (dated by TCRdb to about 2020). The method was the immunoSEQ multiplex PCR assay. TCRdb holds this immuneACCESS table with in-frame rearrangements only. Some clones are missing; in checked studies, unresolved V genes explain under half, and the rest has no known cause. The sample table shows 39,000 or so clones, and around 82% are seen once. In total, the top ten clones hold 39% of the sample. Sequencing was done on a sample of peripheral blood. The receptor source for this set is a man aged 40-55 years with active or convalescent COVID-19.

The chain couples TRBV6-5 to TRBJ1-4, with a weak D call TRBD1 (6 bases). The CDR3 runs to 13 residues. V was clipped by 6 bases and J by 8 bases, with 13 bases between them. CDR1 is MNHEY and CDR2 is SVGAGI in the germline V gene. CDR3 region: CASRRTGPEKLFF. CDR3 nucleotides: TGTGCCAGCAGACGTACAGGGCCGGAAAAACTGTTTTTT.

The chain couples TRBV5-1 to TRBJ1-1; 7 bases agree with TRBD1. CDR1 SGHRS and CDR2 YFSETQ come from the germline V gene. After removal of 0 bases from V and 7 bases from J, the junction contained 0 bases not matched to a gene. This CDR3 has 12 residues. The CDR3 sequence: CASSLGQGEAFF. The CDR3 bases are TGCGCCAGCAGCTTGGGACAGGGTGAAGCTTTCTTT.

The chain links TRBV2 to TRBJ2-7, with D possibly TRBD2 on 6 matching bases. This CDR3 has 16 amino acids. The germline CDR1 and CDR2 sequences are SNHLY and FYNNEI. The germline V and J ends were trimmed by 1 base and 2 bases, with 15 bases remaining between them. CDR3 amino acids: CASSEGDLPNPYEQYF. DNA for the CDR3: TGTGCCAGCAGTGAAGGGGACTTACCTAACCCCTACGAGCAGTACTTC.

This sequence joins TRBV11-3 and TRBJ2-7, with TRBD1 identical over 7 bases. CDR1 and CDR2 from the germline V gene are SGHNT and YENEEA. CDR3 length: 15 residues. Germline trimming cut 3 bases from V and 8 bases from J; bases unmatched to any gene: 13. The CDR3 spells CASSLGPDREFKQYF. The CDR3 DNA follows: TGTGCCAGCAGCTTGGGGCCCGACAGGGAGTTCAAGCAGTACTTC.

J is TRBJ1-6 and V is TRBV4-3; D not certain. Looked up from germline, CDR1 is LGHNA and CDR2 is YSLEER. The CDR3 is 15 amino acids. V lost 2 bases to trimming and J lost 10 bases, with 15 bases between them. CDR3: CASSQPAREGSPLHF. CDR3 in DNA: TGCGCCAGCAGCCAACCCGCGCGGGAGGGATCACCCCTCCACTTT.